This T cell receptor (beta chain) was captured in a study of breast tumors, draining lymph nodes, adjacent tissues. Findings of the study overall: That most tumor T cells come from lymph nodes remained unproven. Tumors had less TCR diversity than lymph nodes, more than nontumor tissue.

Details on this clonotype: Antigen: not known.

Germline CDR1 is SEHNR and CDR2 is FQNEAQ (reference sequence). Between the trimmed V and J ends, which lost 5 bases and 0 bases, there was a span of 10 bases. The CDR3 consists of 15 residues. One entry per CDR3 protein, called by TCRdb with MiXCR from the multiplex PCR reads. The data contain 25,000 or so distinct CDR3 sequences, approximately 70% of them singletons. The clonotype comes from a female donor with breast cancer. Some clones in this sample may be carry-over from other donors' samples. Material: tumor-adjacent breast tissue. V gene TRBV7-9 combines with J gene TRBJ1-4; a weak D match, TRBD1 (5 bases). CDR3 in DNA: TGTGCCAGCAGCCCAGGGACTGCAACTAATGAAAAACTGTTTTTT. It yields the protein CASSPGTATNEKLFF.